This is a list of T cell receptor beta chains from one sample in a study of cytomegalovirus exposure and HLA in healthy donors. The data were produced by immunoSEQ multiplex PCR, yet TCRdb's version contains in-frame clones alone and is incomplete. In the table there are 150,000 to 200,000 clones, more than 80% of which are singletons. Specimen: PBMCs. These TCRs come from a man in his late teens or twenties in good health and CMV-seropositive. Both conserved end residues are part of each CDR3. D genes are given only for firm matches. Size is omitted from some rows. Given values are once, few, many or a class for expanded clones.

. | TRBJ1-5 | TRBV6-6 | . | TGTGCCAGCAGTTACTCCGAGAAGAATCAGCCCCAGCATTTT | CASSYSEKNQPQHF
TRBD2 | TRBJ2-4 | TRBV11-2 | . | TGTGCCAGCAGCCTTAATGCGGGAGGGGACATTCAGTACTTC | CASSLNAGGDIQYF
. | TRBJ2-6 | TRBV9 | . | TGTGCCAGCAGCGAGGGAACAGGGTTGGGTGGAGGGGCCAACGTCCTGACTTTC | CASSEGTGLGGGANVLTF
TRBD2 | TRBJ2-7 | TRBV18 | few | TGTGCCAGCTCTGAGTTCCCCGGGGGGGCCTACGAGCAGTACTTC | CASSEFPGGAYEQYF
. | TRBJ2-7 | TRBV16 | few | TGTGCCAGCAGCCAATCGAACCCGGGATGGAGCGACGAGCAGTACTTC | CASSQSNPGWSDEQYF
TRBD2 | TRBJ2-2 | TRBV27 | . | TGTGCCAGCAGTCCTTTACGACTAGCGGGAGTCACCGGGGAGCTGTTTTTT | CASSPLRLAGVTGELFF
. | TRBJ1-2 | TRBV6-6 | . | TGTGCCAGCAGCGCCCCGGGTCACTATGGCTACACCTTC | CASSAPGHYGYTF
. | TRBJ2-7 | TRBV27 | . | TGTGCCAGCAGTCCCCTCCCCAAGCGGGTAGCCTACGAGCAGTACTTC | CASSPLPKRVAYEQYF
. | TRBJ2-1 | TRBV4-1 | . | TGCGCCAGCAGCCAAGTTGGCTGGGAGCAGTTCTTC | CASSQVGWEQFF
. | TRBJ2-1 | TRBV27 | . | TGTGCCAGCAGGAAGTGGCGGGTCTCCTACAATGAGCAGTTCTTC | CASRKWRVSYNEQFF
. | TRBJ1-2 | TRBV28 | . | TGTGCCAGCAGTAACAACCGGGTAGAGTATGGCTACACCTTC | CASSNNRVEYGYTF
TRBD1 | TRBJ2-4 | TRBV7-9 | . | TGTGCCAGCAGCTTGGGTACAGGGGCAGTAGCCAAAAACATTCAGTACTTC | CASSLGTGAVAKNIQYF
. | TRBJ2-7 | TRBV28 | . | TGTGCCAGCAGTCATGGAGGGCCGGTCACCTACGAGCAGTACTTC | CASSHGGPVTYEQYF
. | TRBJ1-1 | TRBV7-6 | . | TGTGCCAGCAGCTGGGGAGGGAACACTGAAGCTTTCTTT | CASSWGGNTEAFF
. | TRBJ2-3 | TRBV7-9 | once | TGTGCCAGCAGCCAAACCAGGGGTCAGGATACGCAGTATTTT | CASSQTRGQDTQYF
. | TRBJ1-1 | TRBV10-3 | once | TGTGCCACCACGATCTCGGCGGACAGCGCTGAAGCTTTCTTT | CATTISADSAEAFF
. | TRBJ2-7 | TRBV7-8 | . | TGTGCCAGCAGCTTACAGGAACTCTTGACGGACGAGCAGTACTTC | CASSLQELLTDEQYF
. | TRBJ2-1 | TRBV11-1 | . | TGTGCCAGCAGCACACCGACACAGGGTTTCAATGAGCAGTTCTTC | CASSTPTQGFNEQFF
. | TRBJ1-1 | TRBV28 | . | TGTGCCAGCAGTTTCCGCGGCCAGGGGATATTTGGGGCTTTCTTT | CASSFRGQGIFGAFF
TRBD1 | TRBJ1-2 | TRBV5-4 | . | TGTGCCAGCAGCTTGGGGGGGACAGGGGGCGGCCTTGCTGGCTACACCTTC | CASSLGGTGGGLAGYTF
. | TRBJ2-3 | TRBV21-1 | . | TGTGCCAGCAGGGGGGGGAAAGATACGCAGTATTTT | CASRGGKDTQYF
TRBD1 | TRBJ2-3 | TRBV7-6 | . | TGTGCCAGCCGGGACAGGGCCACAGATACGCAGTATTTT | CASRDRATDTQYF
. | TRBJ2-7 | TRBV29-1 | few | TGCAGCGTCCTCCGAGGGCAGGGGGGAAATCGGGTCTACGAGCAGTACTTC | CSVLRGQGGNRVYEQYF
. | TRBJ2-2 | TRBV7-8 | . | TGTGCCAGCAGCTTCCTCGCACAGGGTGGGGAGCTGTTTTTT | CASSFLAQGGELFF
. | TRBJ2-1 | TRBV27 | . | TGTGCCAGCAGTTTATCTACGGTGGGCGTGAATGAGCAGTTCTTC | CASSLSTVGVNEQFF
TRBD2 | TRBJ2-5 | TRBV28 | . | TGTGCCAGCAGTCCGGGACTAGCGGGACTATACCAAGAGACCCAGTACTTC | CASSPGLAGLYQETQYF
. | TRBJ2-1 | TRBV28 | . | TGTGCCAGCAGTTTAGCGTACAATGAGCAGTTCTTC | CASSLAYNEQFF
TRBD2 | TRBJ2-1 | TRBV29-1 | . | TGCAGCGCCGAGGGGCTAGCGGAGAGCAATGAGCAGTTCTTC | CSAEGLAESNEQFF
TRBD1 | TRBJ1-2 | TRBV4-2 | . | TGTGCCAGCAGCCTCGGACAGGGAGGACTTGATGGCTACACCTTC | CASSLGQGGLDGYTF
. | TRBJ2-7 | TRBV28 | . | TGTGCCAGCAGTTTATTTATGGGGGGTAGTGGCTACGAGCAGTACTTC | CASSLFMGGSGYEQYF
. | TRBJ2-4 | TRBV6-6 | . | TGTGCCACCCGGGACACCAAAAACATTCAGTACTTC | CATRDTKNIQYF
. | TRBJ1-4 | TRBV4-1 | once | TGCGCCAGCGGGCCCACGCCGGCTAATGAAAAACTGTTTTTT | CASGPTPANEKLFF
TRBD1 | TRBJ1-2 | TRBV30 | . | TGTGCCGCCTGGAACCCCCGGGACAGGGAAAACTATGGCTACACCTTC | CAAWNPRDRENYGYTF
TRBD1 | TRBJ1-1 | TRBV4-3 | . | TGCGCCAGCAGCCAACTGCCGACAGGGTCAGGCACTGAAGCTTTCTTT | CASSQLPTGSGTEAFF
TRBD1 | TRBJ2-7 | TRBV9 | once | TGTGCCAGCAGCGTTTCGACAGGGGAGGACGAGCAGTACTTC | CASSVSTGEDEQYF
. | TRBJ2-7 | TRBV7-9 | . | TGTGCCAGCAGCTTCAGTCGGGAGAGAGCCTACGAGCAGTACTTC | CASSFSRERAYEQYF
. | TRBJ2-3 | TRBV5-1 | . | TGCGCCAGCAGCCTCAGCACAGATACGCAGTATTTT | CASSLSTDTQYF
. | TRBJ2-7 | TRBV2 | . | TGTGCCAGCAGCCAGGGATTTGCCTACGAGCAGTACTTC | CASSQGFAYEQYF
TRBD1 | TRBJ2-7 | TRBV19 | few | TGTGCCAGTAGTATGGGGCAGGGGGCCTACGAGCAGTACTTC | CASSMGQGAYEQYF
TRBD2 | TRBJ2-2 | TRBV19 | once | TGTGCCAGCAATCTGGGCGGGAGAGGCACCGGGGAGCTGTTTTTT | CASNLGGRGTGELFF